The next 4 T cell receptor beta chains were all read from a single sample in a study of blood T cell repertoires in COVID-19. Only in-frame clones appear in the TCRdb table, and some are missing; sequencing was by immunoSEQ multiplex PCR. The sample shows hundreds of thousands of clones, 70% to 90% of them seen only once. Sequences were obtained from PBMCs or T cells enriched from blood (not recorded which). These receptors were obtained from a woman aged 55-69 years who had recovered from COVID-19.

This clone was counted a single time. J is TRBJ2-7 and V is TRBV5-4; 12 bases line up with TRBD2. V was clipped by 5 bases and J by 4 bases; unmatched bases: 4. This CDR3 has 14 residues. Per the germline V gene, CDR1 is SGHNT and CDR2 is YYREEE (reference sequence). CDR3 amino acids: CASSPGLAGYEQYV. CDR3 bases: TGTGCCAGCAGTCCGGGACTAGCGGGTTACGAGCAGTACGTC.

The chain employs TRBV11-2 and TRBJ2-7, with unresolved D. Germline-derived CDR1 and CDR2 are SGHAT and FQNNGV. With 0 bases removed from V and 3 bases from J, the gap between germline ends came to 12 bases. CDR3 length equals 15 residues. This chain's CDR3 is CASSLDLSPYYEQYF. The CDR3 coding sequence is TGTGCCAGCAGCTTAGATCTCTCCCCTTACTACGAGCAGTACTTC.

The chain recombines TRBV5-6 with TRBJ1-6; tentative D call: TRBD1 (6 bases). This CDR3 contains 14 residues. With 4 bases removed from V and 8 bases from J, the gap between germline ends came to 13 bases. The germline V gene has CDR1 SGHDT and CDR2 YYEEEE. For the CDR3, the DNA is TGTGCCAGCAGCGCCCGGACAGCTCATTCACCCCTCCACTTT. Its translation is CASSARTAHSPLHF.

The chain employs TRBV19 and TRBJ1-5; tentatively, D is TRBD1 (5 bases). V was trimmed by 5 bases and J by 0 bases, leaving 8 bases between them. Germline loops: CDR1 LNHDA, CDR2 SQIVND (reference sequence). The CDR3 totals 14 residues. CDR3 region: CASSGGDSNQPQHF. The CDR3 region has the DNA TGTGCCAGTAGTGGAGGGGATAGCAATCAGCCCCAGCATTTT.